This T cell receptor beta chain was identified in a study of beta chain features in type 1 diabetes. Trimming took off 1 base at V and 7 bases at J, with 13 bases between the two ends. This CDR3 has 14 amino acids. CDR1 SGHDN and CDR2 FVKESK come from the germline V gene. Expressed TCRB transcripts were sequenced after all isolated RNA was converted to cDNA. The assay was immunoSEQ multiplex PCR, and TCRdb's table has in-frame clones only and misses some. The repertoire consists of some 700,000 clones, with roughly an eighth occurring once and the leading ten covering about 0.02%. For this clone: Its antigen is not identified.

Overall study findings and caveats: TCRB CDR3s from Type 1 diabetes patients were moderately but significantly shorter in all four CD4+ subsets. Compared with healthy donors, patients appeared to share more similar naive, central memory and regulatory TCRB repertoires.

Each donor gave one heparinised blood draw averaging around 120 mL. CD4+ naive, central memory, regulatory and stem cell-like memory subsets were isolated by sorting on CD45RO/CCR7/CD25/CD127/CD95/CD27. This receptor was taken from a man between 18 and 29 years old with type 1 diabetes. This chain connects TRBV14 to TRBJ1-2; a weak D match, TRBD1 (6 bases). What was sequenced was naive CD4+ T cells from blood. In DNA, the CDR3 is TGTGCCAGCAGCCAAGTGGGGGCATATTCTGGCTACACCTTC. Protein product: CASSQVGAYSGYTF.